The 25 T cell receptor beta chains reported below all come from one sample, sequenced in a study of T cell responses to AZD1222 COVID-19 vaccine. Libraries were prepared by immunoSEQ multiplex PCR; TCRdb keeps only in-frame clonotypes and omits some of them. The sample lists more than 75,000 clones, about nine tenths seen once, with 7.5% in the top ten. Source: peripheral blood, taken on day 0 of AZD1222 vaccination. The source is an adult in good health.

The chain recombines TRBV4-1 with TRBJ2-3; TRBD2 might be the D (8 bases). The CDR3 has 16 amino acids. Germline lookup yields CDR1 MGHRA and CDR2 YSYEKL. Between the trimmed V and J ends, which lost 4 bases and 2 bases, there was a span of 16 bases. The chain's CDR3 is CASSPGRGPDTDTQYF. The CDR3 DNA is TGCGCCAGCAGCCCCGGGAGGGGGCCCGACACAGATACGCAGTATTTT.

V gene TRBV7-9 combines with J gene TRBJ1-6; TRBD1 matches 7 bases. The J segment lost 10 bases and the V segment lost 5 bases, leaving 11 bases of the junction unmatched. Germline values: CDR1 SEHNR, CDR2 FQNEAQ (reference sequence). This CDR3 contains 15 residues. In nucleotides, the CDR3 is TGTGCCAGCAGCCGTTGGACAGGCGGCAACTCACCCCTCCACTTT. Translation: CASSRWTGGNSPLHF.

The genes are TRBV28 and TRBJ1-4; D call uncertain. The CDR3 runs to 14 residues. The V end was cut by 2 bases, the J end by 4 bases, with 8 bases between. CDR1 and CDR2 from the germline V gene are MDHEN and SYDVKM. The CDR3 reads CASSLGQLNEKLFF. CDR3 DNA: TGTGCCAGCAGTTTAGGGCAGCTTAATGAAAAACTGTTTTTT.

The chain joins TRBV7-3 to TRBJ2-2; 7 bases line up with TRBD1. The J segment lost 2 bases and the V segment lost 5 bases, leaving 8 bases of the junction unmatched. Germline values: CDR1 SGHTA, CDR2 FQGTGA. The CDR3 runs to 16 residues. The CDR3 DNA sequence: TGTGCCAGCAGCCCCGTAGGGGGCTTCAACACCGGGGAGCTGTTTTTT. Translating gives CASSPVGGFNTGELFF.

The chain has TRBV10-3 and TRBJ1-3, with unresolved D. Trimming cost V 4 bases and J 4 bases, with 11 bases left between them. CDR1 and CDR2 (germline): ENHRY, SYGVKD. The CDR3 loop spans 14 amino acids. This CDR3 is CAISGDGSGNTIYF. The CDR3 coding sequence is TGTGCCATCAGTGGAGATGGTTCAGGAAACACCATATATTTT.

The chain uses TRBV28 and TRBJ1-6, with D unclear. V lost 3 bases, J lost 0 bases, and 18 bases lay in between. The CDR3 contains 19 residues. CDR1 is MDHEN and CDR2 is SYDVKM in the germline V gene. DNA for the CDR3: TGTGCCAGCAGTTTTCTCCCGGGTTTCCCGAGCTCCTATAATTCACCCCTCCACTTT. Residues: CASSFLPGFPSSYNSPLHF.

This clone was detected once. V is TRBV28 and J is TRBJ1-2, with D perhaps TRBD1 (6 bases). CDR1 MDHEN and CDR2 SYDVKM come from the germline V gene. The V end was cut by 3 bases, the J end by 0 bases, with 20 bases between. This CDR3 has 18 residues. The CDR3 here is CASSFFDRLPSSNYGYTF. The CDR3 nucleotides are TGTGCCAGCAGTTTCTTCGACAGGCTGCCGTCCTCTAACTATGGCTACACCTTC.

The count of this clone is one. This chain joins TRBV19 and TRBJ1-1; D not resolved. The CDR3 has 14 amino acids. The germline V gene encodes CDR1 LNHDA and CDR2 SQIVND (reference sequence). Trimming took off 6 bases at V and 7 bases at J, with 18 bases between the two ends. CDR3 nucleotide sequence: TGTGCCAGTAGCCCGACTGACTTGGCCTTTGAAGCTTTCTTT. It is translated as CASSPTDLAFEAFF.

The gene calls are TRBV27 and TRBJ2-6; no clear D. The CDR3 totals 17 residues. CDR1 is MNHEY, CDR2 SMNVEV, per germline (reference sequence). Trimming stripped 0 bases from V and 0 bases from J, with 9 bases between. This CDR3 reads CASSLSNPSSGANVLTF. The CDR3 bases are TGTGCCAGCAGTTTATCGAACCCGAGCTCTGGGGCCAACGTCCTGACTTTC.

The rearrangement joins TRBV19 to TRBJ1-3, with D tentatively TRBD1 (6 bases). V shed 9 bases and J shed 4 bases, with 19 bases lying between them. Germline loops: CDR1 LNHDA, CDR2 SQIVND (reference sequence). The CDR3 is 15 amino acids. The CDR3 DNA reads TGTGCCAGCGAACATACCGGGACATTCGGAAACACCATATATTTT. This encodes CASEHTGTFGNTIYF.

This clone has just a few counts. The V call is TRBV6-5, the J call TRBJ2-2, with no clear D. The CDR3 has 13 residues. CDR1 is MNHEY, CDR2 SVGAGI, per germline. Trimming took 2 bases from V and 8 from J, leaving 9 bases between them. The CDR3 here is CASSYTRNGELFF. CDR3 coding DNA: TGTGCCAGCAGTTACACGAGGAATGGGGAGCTGTTTTTT.

The chain carries TRBV5-4 and TRBJ2-3; 12 bases are shared with TRBD2. The germline CDR1 and CDR2 sequences are SGHNT and YYREEE (reference sequence). The CDR3 has 13 residues. V shed 6 bases and J 5 bases; nucleotides not matched to a gene: 1. The CDR3 bases are TGTGCCAGCACTAGCGGGGGGGAAGATACGCAGTATTTT. Protein product: CASTSGGEDTQYF.

V usage is TRBV7-8 and J usage is TRBJ1-2; 7 nucleotides line up with TRBD1. Unmatched junction bases numbered 3, after V lost 5 bases and J lost 3 bases. Looked up from germline, CDR1 is SGHVS and CDR2 is FQNEAQ. CDR3 length: 13 amino acids. Here the CDR3 reads CASSIGQDYGYTF. The CDR3 region has the DNA TGTGCCAGCAGCATCGGACAGGACTATGGCTACACCTTC.

CDR3: CSVDPAGAGEQFF. The CDR3 bases are TGCAGCGTTGACCCGGCGGGGGCAGGTGAGCAGTTCTTC. The chain uses TRBV29-1 and TRBJ2-1; D perhaps matches TRBD2 (7 bases). Germline V gives CDR1 SQVTM, CDR2 ANQGSEA. The V end was cut by 3 bases, the J end by 9 bases, with 15 bases between. The CDR3 extends over 13 amino acids.

This sequence joins TRBV29-1 and TRBJ1-2; 7 nucleotides agree with TRBD1. This CDR3 has 12 amino acids. Germline V CDR1 and CDR2: SQVTM, ANQGSEA. The J segment lost 8 bases and the V segment lost 3 bases, leaving 6 bases of the junction unmatched. The CDR3 nucleotides are TGCAGCGTTGATAACAGGGGTCTCGGCTACACCTTC. Translating gives CSVDNRGLGYTF.

The rearrangement uses TRBV9 and TRBJ1-1; 8 positions match TRBD1. Per the germline V gene, CDR1 is SGDLS and CDR2 is YYNGEE. V shed 3 bases and J 3 bases; nucleotides not matched to a gene: 1. The CDR3 runs to 13 residues. The CDR3 DNA reads as TGTGCCAGCAGCGACAGGGGGTACACTGAAGCTTTCTTT. It translates to CASSDRGYTEAFF.

The chain joins TRBV4-2 to TRBJ2-7; D might be TRBD1 (5 bases). The CDR3 loop spans 12 amino acids. Germline V lookup: CDR1 LGHNA, CDR2 YNFKEQ. The V and J ends lost 0 bases and 12 bases respectively, with 12 bases between them. The CDR3: CASSQDRTRVYF. The CDR3 DNA reads as TGTGCCAGCAGCCAAGATAGGACAAGGGTGTACTTC.

This chain links TRBV11-3 with TRBJ2-4; the D gene is possibly TRBD2 (6 bases). Trimming cost V 3 bases and J 9 bases, with 12 bases left between them. From germline, CDR1 is SGHNT and CDR2 YENEEA. The CDR3 is made up of 13 amino acids. As DNA, the CDR3 is TGTGCCAGCAGCTTGGGGACTGGCGGCATTCAGTACTTC. This encodes CASSLGTGGIQYF.

The genes are TRBV27 and TRBJ1-5; D gene unclear. CDR1 MNHEY and CDR2 SMNVEV come from the germline V gene (reference sequence). Trimming took off 3 bases at V and 4 bases at J, with 7 bases between the two ends. This CDR3 region has 13 residues. The CDR3 DNA is TGTGCCAGCAGTTTTCAGGAGAATCAGCCCCAGCATTTT. Amino acid sequence: CASSFQENQPQHF.

Here the CDR3 reads CASRGTGLAKNIQYF. For the CDR3, the DNA is TGTGCCAGCAGAGGTACAGGCTTAGCCAAAAACATTCAGTACTTC. The chain joins TRBV6-5 to TRBJ2-4; tentative D call: TRBD1 (5 bases). Trimming removed 6 bases at V and 0 bases at J, with 12 bases between. CDR3 length equals 15 residues. CDR1 is MNHEY and CDR2 is SVGAGI in the germline V gene.

J is TRBJ1-1 and V is TRBV4-1; D is perhaps TRBD1 (5 bases). The CDR3 is 14 residues long. The V end lost 1 base, the J end lost 1 base, and 7 bases lay between the germline ends. Germline V gene data show CDR1 as MGHRA and CDR2 as YSYEKL. The DNA for the CDR3 is TGCGCCAGCAGCCAAGTCCAGGGGAACACTGAAGCTTTCTTT. The encoded protein is CASSQVQGNTEAFF.

The V gene is TRBV10-3, the J gene TRBJ1-4, with TRBD1 as a possible D gene (5 bases). Trimming removed 3 bases at V and 8 bases at J, with 16 bases between. This CDR3 contains 15 residues. Germline lookup yields CDR1 ENHRY and CDR2 SYGVKD. DNA for the CDR3: TGTGCCATCAGTGAATTTACCGGGGGTCGGGAAAAACTGTTTTTT. This translates into CAISEFTGGREKLFF.

This clone has just one count. The chain combines TRBV5-1 with TRBJ2-5; 11 positions match TRBD1. With 4 bases clipped from V and 5 bases from J, the junction kept 7 bases outside the gene matches. Germline V gives CDR1 SGHRS, CDR2 YFSETQ. The CDR3 covers 15 residues. This CDR3 reads CASSRGQGVEETQYF. In nucleotides, the CDR3 is TGCGCCAGCAGCCGGGGACAGGGGGTTGAGGAGACCCAGTACTTC.

A few counts support this clone. The rearrangement links TRBV30 to TRBJ2-7; perhaps TRBD1 as D (5 bases). The CDR3 is 10 amino acids. V gave up 1 base and J gave up 7 bases, with 5 bases separating them. Germline V gene data show CDR1 as GTSNPN and CDR2 as SVGIG (reference sequence). The CDR3 protein is CAWSEGEQYF. CDR3 DNA sequence: TGTGCCTGGAGTGAGGGGGAGCAGTACTTC.

The chain links TRBV28 to TRBJ1-2, with 7 bases lining up with TRBD1. CDR1 is MDHEN, CDR2 SYDVKM, per germline. Germline trimming cut 6 bases from V and 8 bases from J; bases unmatched to any gene: 12. The CDR3 runs to 14 residues. The CDR3 region has the DNA TGTGCCAGCAGCTCAGGGGGACCCCCGAAGGGCTACACCTTC. Its protein product is CASSSGGPPKGYTF.